The clone carrying this T cell receptor (beta chain) appeared once. Its specificity is not known. Researchers ran the PCR with 60 Vbeta and 13 Jbeta primers. Measured with immunoSEQ multiplex PCR; TCRdb has only the in-frame clones, and not every one. The sample has some 140,000 clones, 74% seen once. This CDR3 has 16 residues. The V segment lost 1 base and the J segment 4 bases; nucleotides outside the gene matches: 7. The germline CDR1 and CDR2 sequences are SGHRS and YFSETQ. This entry is derived from a study of cytomegalovirus exposure and HLA in healthy donors. Points from the study as a whole: The later analysis indicated that the majority of CMV-associated TCR beta chains appeared HLA-restricted. Association of a missense DCLRE1C variant with TCR beta V- and J-gene trimming was reported in a later analysis. Highly shared sequence variants in one cluster were likely a sequencing artifact. Later work associated 16,951 TCR beta sequences with HLA alleles at 0.05 false discovery rate.

Sequenced material: PBMCs. The genes are TRBV5-1 and TRBJ2-3; 9 bases align to TRBD2. This clonotype was sampled from a man aged 30-40 years in good health and CMV-seronegative. CDR3 in DNA: TGCGCCAGCAGCTTGCAGCCTAGCGGGGACTCAGATACGCAGTATTTT. It specifies CASSLQPSGDSDTQYF. The full variable domain, in which reference TRBV5-1 and TRBJ2-3 provide the parts outside the CDR3, is KAGVTQTPRYLIKTRGQQVTLSCSPISGHRSVSWYQQTPGQGLQFLFEYFSETQRNKGNFPGRFSGRQFSNSRSEMNVSTLELGDSALYLCASSLQPSGDSDTQYFGPGTRLTVL.